These 21 T cell receptor beta chains originate from one sample sequenced in a study of blood T cells in healthy people across ages. Next came a second PCR, run for about 7 to 12 cycles, which used a sample-barcoded 5' primer along with a J-beta primer mix. TCRdb reanalysed the 5' RACE reads using MiXCR and keeps one entry per CDR3 protein. The sample comprises about a million distinct CDR3 sequences, roughly half of which are singletons, and about a fifth rests with the top ten. Source material: blood. These receptors all come from a woman aged 55-69 years in good health.

The chain joins TRBV7-8 to TRBJ2-4; D perhaps matches TRBD1 (6 bases). The V and J ends lost 5 bases and 6 bases respectively, with 14 bases between them. The CDR3 loop spans 14 amino acids. From germline, CDR1 is SGHVS and CDR2 FQNEAQ. In DNA, the CDR3 is TGTGCCAGCAGCATGACAGGAACCCTAAACATTCAGTACTTC. Residues: CASSMTGTLNIQYF.

This clonotype was detected only once. The chain couples TRBV3-1 to TRBJ2-1; D perhaps matches TRBD2 (6 bases). V shed 4 bases and J shed 12 bases, with 16 bases lying between them. CDR1 and CDR2 from the germline V gene are LGHDT and YNNKEL (reference sequence). The CDR3 consists of 13 residues. CDR3 DNA sequence: TGTGCCAGCAGCCTCGATTTGGCGGGAACGCAGTTCTTC. Encoded protein: CASSLDLAGTQFF.

In this sample, this clonotype turned up many times. This sequence joins TRBV3-1 and TRBJ2-7; 13 bases line up with TRBD2. The CDR3 extends over 15 amino acids. The germline V gene has CDR1 LGHDT and CDR2 YNNKEL (reference sequence). Trimming at V came to 6 bases and at J to 3 bases, leaving 5 bases not matched to a gene. The CDR3 protein is CASSLGTSGNYEQYF. In nucleotides, the CDR3 is TGTGCCAGCAGTTTAGGGACTAGCGGGAACTACGAGCAGTACTTC.

The chain combines TRBV12-3 or TRBV12-4 with TRBJ2-7; TRBD2 matches 9 bases. The V gene end was trimmed by 4 bases and the J gene end by 0 bases; junction bases not matched to a gene: 4. CDR3 length: 15 amino acids. The CDR3 protein is CASSWELAGSYEQYF. CDR3 nucleotides: TGTGCCAGCAGTTGGGAACTAGCGGGCTCCTACGAGCAGTACTTC.

The chain has TRBV14 and TRBJ1-1; possible D gene TRBD1, 6 bases. V lost 3 bases, J lost 9 bases, and 17 bases lay in between. Per the germline V gene, CDR1 is SGHDN and CDR2 is FVKESK. The CDR3 consists of 14 residues. The CDR3 coding sequence is TGTGCCAGCAGCCACCTACAGGGTCAAGGTAAAGCTTTCTTT. This gives the protein CASSHLQGQGKAFF.

This chain joins TRBV14 and TRBJ2-4; D is ambiguous. The J call may be in error: the DNA end matches TRBJ2-7 better. The CDR3 has 14 amino acids. Germline V CDR1 and CDR2: SGHDN, FVKESK. DNA for the CDR3: TGTGCCAGCAGCTCCCCGTTATGGACCTACGAGCAGTACTTC. This encodes CASSSPLWTYEQYF.

This clonotype showed up just a few times. J is TRBJ2-7 and V is TRBV30; the D call may be TRBD1 or TRBD2 (6 bases each). In germline, CDR1 is GTSNPN, CDR2 SVGIG (reference sequence). This CDR3 is built from 15 residues. Trimming removed 3 bases at V and 0 bases at J, with 15 bases between. The CDR3 spells CAWSLTGAFSYEQYF. DNA for the CDR3: TGTGCCTGGAGCTTAACGGGGGCTTTCTCCTACGAGCAGTACTTC.

The chain recombines TRBV30 with TRBJ2-5; TRBD1 aligns across 10 bases. The CDR3 covers 16 residues. The V segment lost 5 bases and the J segment 0 bases; nucleotides outside the gene matches: 9. Per germline, CDR1 GTSNPN and CDR2 SVGIG (reference sequence). CDR3 protein: CAWRRPGQGNQETQYF. As DNA, the CDR3 is TGTGCCTGGCGACGCCCGGGACAGGGGAACCAAGAGACCCAGTACTTC. Supplemented by reference TRBV30 and TRBJ2-5, the full variable domain reads SQTIHQWPATLVQPVGSPLSLECTVEGTSNPNLYWYRQAAGRGLQLLFYSVGIGQISSEVPQNLSASRPQDRQFILSSKKLLLSDSGFYLCAWRRPGQGNQETQYFGPGTRLLVL.

A few counts support this clonotype. The rearrangement links TRBV20-1 to TRBJ2-7, with a possible D match to TRBD2 (6 bases). Germline assignment: CDR1 DFQATT and CDR2 SNEGSKA (reference sequence). The CDR3 has 12 amino acids. Trimming shortened V by 7 bases and J by 0 bases, and 10 bases separated the two germline ends. CDR3 protein: CSVSGFSYEQYF. The CDR3 bases are TGCAGTGTCAGCGGGTTCTCCTACGAGCAGTACTTC.

The rearrangement uses TRBV5-1 and TRBJ2-6; D remains unclear. Germline V CDR1 and CDR2: SGHRS, YFSETQ. The CDR3 extends over 16 amino acids. V dropped 4 bases and J dropped 0 bases, with 11 bases sitting between them. The CDR3 nucleotides are TGCGCCAGCAGCCAGTCATTTAGCTCTGGGGCCAACGTCCTGACTTTC. Protein sequence: CASSQSFSSGANVLTF.

This clonotype was found a few times. V and J are TRBV13 and TRBJ2-3, with D unclear. Trimming removed 4 bases at V and 1 base at J, with 9 bases between. CDR3 size: 14 residues. Germline CDR1 PRHDT, CDR2 FYEKMQ (reference sequence). CDR3 in DNA: TGTGCCAGCAGCTCGCCGACGGGCACAGATACGCAGTATTTT. Translation gives CASSSPTGTDTQYF.

V usage is TRBV6-2 or TRBV6-3 and J usage is TRBJ2-1, with TRBD2 identical over 7 bases. This CDR3 contains 18 residues. V dropped 2 bases and J dropped 4; count of bases not matched to a gene: 14. Germline CDR1 reads MNHEY; CDR2 reads SVGEGT. The CDR3 DNA sequence: TGTGCCAGCAGTTACGCCAGAATGAGCGGGAACCCTTACAATGAGCAGTTCTTC. It codes for CASSYARMSGNPYNEQFF.

This clonotype occurred a few times. The chain carries TRBV15 and TRBJ2-7; 7 bases line up with TRBD1. With V trimmed by 4 bases and J by 3 bases, 12 bases remained unmatched. Per the germline V gene, CDR1 is LNHNV and CDR2 is YYDKDF (reference sequence). This CDR3 is built from 16 residues. The CDR3 is CATSTRTGVRIYEQYF. The CDR3 coding sequence is TGTGCCACCAGCACCCGGACAGGAGTGAGAATCTACGAGCAGTACTTC.

The chain employs TRBV20-1 and TRBJ2-3, with D possibly TRBD2 on 5 matching bases. The CDR3 totals 14 residues. V gave up 4 bases and J gave up 8 bases, with 19 bases separating them. From germline, CDR1 is DFQATT and CDR2 SNEGSKA (reference sequence). The CDR3 reads CSAKPPGGSGTQYF. CDR3 in DNA: TGCAGTGCTAAGCCCCCCGGAGGTTCGGGTACGCAGTATTTT.

The V call is TRBV9, the J call TRBJ2-1; D is unclear. The CDR3 contains 13 residues. V was pared by 4 bases and J by 5 bases, with 10 bases between. Germline-derived CDR1 and CDR2 are SGDLS and YYNGEE. In nucleotides, the CDR3 is TGTGCCAGCAGCCCGGGCGGTAACAATGAGCAGTTCTTC. It yields the protein CASSPGGNNEQFF.

The chain has TRBV20-1 and TRBJ2-3, with D possibly matching TRBD1 (6 bases). The CDR3 has 16 residues. V was clipped by 0 bases and J by 8 bases, with 21 bases between them. CDR1 is DFQATT, CDR2 SNEGSKA, per germline (reference sequence). In nucleotides, the CDR3 is TGCAGTGCTAGAGATCGCAGGGGATTAACACAGATTACGCAGTATTTT. Translated: CSARDRRGLTQITQYF.

The chain has TRBV20-1 and TRBJ2-7; a possible D gene is TRBD2 (5 bases). Germline values: CDR1 DFQATT, CDR2 SNEGSKA (reference sequence). The CDR3 has 13 amino acids. The V end was cut by 8 bases, the J end by 3 bases, with 17 bases between. The chain's CDR3 is CSLEAASSYEQYF. The CDR3 DNA reads as TGCAGTCTAGAGGCGGCTAGCAGCTACGAGCAGTACTTC.

The V gene is TRBV28, the J gene TRBJ2-7; possibly TRBD1 or TRBD2 for D (6 bases each). This CDR3 comprises 14 residues. Trimming removed 5 bases from V and 4 bases from J, with 15 bases in between. CDR1 is MDHEN and CDR2 is SYDVKM in the germline V gene. CDR3 sequence: CASSGPGGRYEQYF. The CDR3 region has the DNA TGTGCCAGCAGTGGGCCCGGGGGCCGGTACGAGCAGTACTTC.

This clonotype was found once. This sequence joins TRBV6-2 or TRBV6-3 and TRBJ2-6; D gene ambiguous. The CDR3 loop spans 18 amino acids. The V and J ends lost 6 bases and 4 bases respectively, with 22 bases between them. Germline-derived CDR1 and CDR2 are MNHEY and SVGEGT. The CDR3 DNA reads TGTGCCAGCAGCCCCGGGCGCGCGGTTTGGCTGGGGGCCAACGTCCTGACTTTC. Translated, it gives CASSPGRAVWLGANVLTF.

V usage is TRBV4-1 and J usage is TRBJ2-3; D remains unclear. Per the germline V gene, CDR1 is MGHRA and CDR2 is YSYEKL. V was trimmed by 2 bases and J by 2 bases, leaving 14 bases between them. CDR3 length: 16 residues. The CDR3 DNA reads as TGCGCCAGCAGCCAACCCGACCGTTTACTCACAGATACGCAGTATTTT. Translation: CASSQPDRLLTDTQYF.

The chain has TRBV7-2 and TRBJ1-4, with D unresolved. Germline CDR1 SGHTA, CDR2 FQGNSA. Deletions cut 2 bases from V and 8 bases from J, with 6 bases between. This CDR3 is 12 amino acids long. The CDR3, as DNA: TGTGCCAGCAGCTTACACCGCGAAAAACTGTTTTTT. Translation: CASSLHREKLFF. Variable domain in full (rest from reference TRBV7-2 and TRBJ1-4): GAGVSQSPSNKVTEKGKDVELRCDPISGHTALYWYRQSLGQGLEFLIYFQGNSAPDKSGLPSDRFSAERTGGSVSTLTIQRTQQEDSAVYLCASSLHREKLFFGSGTQLSVL.